This T cell receptor (beta chain) was observed in a study of T cell changes during pregnancy in multiple sclerosis. Clones were sequenced by immunoSEQ multiplex PCR, and TCRdb holds only the in-frame ones, with some missing. The table lists about 52,000 clones, around 92% of them singletons. This CDR3 has 16 amino acids. Per the germline V gene, CDR1 is MGHDK and CDR2 is SYGVNS. The trim removed 5 bases at V and 4 bases at J, leaving 6 bases unmatched. The origin of this receptor is a female donor with multiple sclerosis, enrolled in a pregnancy study. This rearrangement joins TRBV25-1 to TRBJ2-3, with 13 bases matching TRBD2. The material sequenced was CD4+ T cells from peripheral blood mononuclear cells, taken in the third trimester of pregnancy. Here the CDR3 reads CASSLTSGGPPDTQYF. CDR3 DNA sequence: TGTGCCAGCAGTCTGACTAGCGGGGGGCCCCCAGATACGCAGTATTTT. Full variable domain (missing parts from reference TRBV25-1 and TRBJ2-3): EADIYQTPRYLVIGTGKKITLECSQTMGHDKMYWYQQDPGMELHLIHYSYGVNSTEKGDLSSESTVSRIRTEHFPLTLESARPSHTSQYLCASSLTSGGPPDTQYFGPGTRLTVL.